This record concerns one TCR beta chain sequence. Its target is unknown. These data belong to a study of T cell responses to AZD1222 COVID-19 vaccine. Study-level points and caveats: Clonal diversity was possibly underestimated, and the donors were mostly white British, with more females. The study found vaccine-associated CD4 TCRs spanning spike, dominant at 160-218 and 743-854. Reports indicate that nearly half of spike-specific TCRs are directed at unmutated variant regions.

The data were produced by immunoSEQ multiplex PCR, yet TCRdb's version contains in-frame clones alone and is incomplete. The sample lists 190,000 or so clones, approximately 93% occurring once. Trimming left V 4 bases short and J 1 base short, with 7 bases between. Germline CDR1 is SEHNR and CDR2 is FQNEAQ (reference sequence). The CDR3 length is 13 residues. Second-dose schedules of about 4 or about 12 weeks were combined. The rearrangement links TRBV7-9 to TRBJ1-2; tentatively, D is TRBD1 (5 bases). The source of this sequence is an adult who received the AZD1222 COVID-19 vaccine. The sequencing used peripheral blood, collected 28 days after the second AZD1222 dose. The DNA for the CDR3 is TGTGCCAGCAGCTGGACAAATAACTATGGCTACACCTTC. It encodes CASSWTNNYGYTF.